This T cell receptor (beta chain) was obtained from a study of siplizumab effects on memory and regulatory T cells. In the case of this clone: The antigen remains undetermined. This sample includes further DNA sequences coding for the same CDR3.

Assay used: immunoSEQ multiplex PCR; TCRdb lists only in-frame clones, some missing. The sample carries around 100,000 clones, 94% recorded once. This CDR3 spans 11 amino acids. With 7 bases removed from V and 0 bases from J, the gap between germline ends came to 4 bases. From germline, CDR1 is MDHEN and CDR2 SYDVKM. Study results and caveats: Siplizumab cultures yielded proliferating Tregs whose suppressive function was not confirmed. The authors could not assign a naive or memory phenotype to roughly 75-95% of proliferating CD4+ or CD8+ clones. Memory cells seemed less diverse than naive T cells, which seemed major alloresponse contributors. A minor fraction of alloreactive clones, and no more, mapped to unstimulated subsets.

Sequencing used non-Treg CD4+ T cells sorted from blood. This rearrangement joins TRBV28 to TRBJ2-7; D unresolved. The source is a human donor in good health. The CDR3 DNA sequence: TGTGCCAGCATTAGCTCCTACGAGCAGTACTTC. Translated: CASISSYEQYF.